These 11 T cell receptor beta chains share one sample of origin, sequenced in a study of blood T cell repertoires in COVID-19. The repertoire was sequenced with immunoSEQ multiplex PCR; TCRdb's copy has only in-frame clones and lacks some. The data hold some 120,000 clones, with roughly 90% observed a single time. Source material: peripheral blood. All receptors come from a man between 60 and 70 years old with COVID-19, enrolled during active disease.

V usage is TRBV18 and J usage is TRBJ1-1; D perhaps matches TRBD1 (5 bases). Germline CDR1 KGHSH, CDR2 LQKENI. V lost 3 bases to trimming and J lost 4 bases, with 6 bases between them. The CDR3 runs 12 residues. CDR3 in DNA: TGTGCCAGCTCACCCAGGGTCACTGAAGCTTTCTTT. It specifies CASSPRVTEAFF.

This clone appeared a single time. This chain connects TRBV11-2 to TRBJ1-4, with a possible D match to TRBD1 (5 bases). V lost 5 bases and J lost 5, with 12 bases in between. The CDR3 covers 14 residues. The germline V gene encodes CDR1 SGHAT and CDR2 FQNNGV. The CDR3 loop is CASSPGQGNEKLFF. CDR3 DNA: TGTGCCAGCAGCCCAGGACAAGGGAATGAAAAACTGTTTTTT.

The chain carries TRBV6-2 or TRBV6-3 and TRBJ2-3, with 9 positions matching TRBD2. This CDR3 is built from 16 residues. V lost 4 bases, J lost 3 bases, and 8 bases stayed unmatched. CDR1 and CDR2 from the germline V gene are MNHEY and SVGEGT. Written as DNA, the CDR3 is TGTGCCAGCAGTTCCCTACCGGGACTAGCTACAGATACGCAGTATTTT. It is translated as CASSSLPGLATDTQYF.

The V gene is TRBV5-1, the J gene TRBJ2-4; 8 bases map to TRBD2. Per germline, CDR1 SGHRS and CDR2 YFSETQ. The CDR3 totals 16 residues. With V trimmed by 4 bases and J by 4 bases, 10 bases remained unmatched. The DNA for the CDR3 is TGCGCCAGCAGCCTACAGACCCCTAGCGGGAAAAACATTCAGTACTTC. Amino acids: CASSLQTPSGKNIQYF.

The chain recombines TRBV24-1 with TRBJ2-5, with 8 bases aligning to TRBD1. The CDR3 length is 15 residues. V was clipped by 4 bases and J by 5 bases; unmatched bases: 8. Germline V gene data show CDR1 as KGHDR and CDR2 as SFDVKD. CDR3 in amino acids: CATSDHSGGQETQYF. CDR3 sequence (DNA): TGTGCCACCAGTGACCATTCAGGGGGCCAGGAGACCCAGTACTTC.

The J gene is TRBJ2-7, the V gene TRBV18; TRBD1 aligns across 9 bases. The ends lost 5 bases at V and 5 bases at J; junction bases unmatched: 13. The length of the CDR3 is 16 residues. Germline CDR1 is KGHSH and CDR2 is LQKENI. CDR3 sequence reads: CASSARQGDKPHEQYF. In nucleotides, the CDR3 is TGTGCCAGCTCAGCCCGACAGGGGGACAAGCCCCACGAGCAGTACTTC.

This clone was observed a single time. The gene calls are TRBV15 and TRBJ1-1; 9 positions agree with TRBD1. Germline V gene sequence: CDR1 LNHNV, CDR2 YYDKDF (reference sequence). The CDR3 sequence is 18 residues long. The trim removed 2 bases at V and 2 bases at J, leaving 12 bases unmatched. Here the CDR3 DNA reads TGTGCCACCAGCAGAACTTTACAGGGGGCAAGTTTCAACACTGAAGCTTTCTTT. This encodes CATSRTLQGASFNTEAFF.

The V call is TRBV12-5, the J call TRBJ2-2, with 9 bases that match TRBD2. Germline assignment: CDR1 LGHNT and CDR2 FRNRAP. Trimming removed 3 bases from V and 8 bases from J; junction bases left unmatched: 10. The length of the CDR3 is 16 residues. In DNA, the CDR3 is TGTGCTAGTGGTTTTCTCGGCGGGAGGGCCGGGGGGGAGCTGTTTTTT. Its protein product is CASGFLGGRAGGELFF.

This chain links TRBV6-2 or TRBV6-3 with TRBJ1-4, with TRBD1 identical over 9 bases. Germline CDR1 and CDR2: MNHEY and SVGEGT. The junction had 8 bases not matched to a gene; V was cut back by 4 bases and J by 8 bases. The CDR3 has 15 residues. CDR3 sequence reads: CASSFPGTGLEKLFF. In DNA form, the CDR3 reads TGTGCCAGCAGTTTCCCCGGGACAGGGTTGGAAAAACTGTTTTTT.

The genes are TRBV9 and TRBJ1-1, with 10 bases fitting TRBD1. This CDR3 has 14 residues. J was trimmed by 5 bases and V by 4 bases; bases with no gene match: 5. Germline V gives CDR1 SGDLS, CDR2 YYNGEE. The chain's CDR3 is CASSPRQGATEAFF. In DNA, the CDR3 is TGTGCCAGCAGCCCGCGACAGGGGGCGACTGAAGCTTTCTTT.

This CDR3 is CASSLDKIDPYEQYF. CDR3 bases: TGTGCCAGCAGTTTGGACAAAATTGATCCTTACGAGCAGTACTTC. J is TRBJ2-7 and V is TRBV6-2 or TRBV6-3, with TRBD1 as a possible D gene (5 bases). Germline-derived CDR1 and CDR2 are MNHEY and SVGEGT. V was cut by 4 bases and J by 4 bases, with 17 bases left in between. This CDR3 is 15 amino acids long.